One sample yielded the 31 T cell receptor beta chains listed below, sequenced in a study of blood T cells in healthy people across ages. For the second PCR, which ran for about 7 to 11 cycles, a sample-barcoded 5' primer and a J-beta primer mix were used. In TCRdb, the 5' RACE reads were re-called with MiXCR into one record per CDR3 protein. The top ten hold around 25% of the sample, which has 790,000 or so distinct CDR3 sequences, about 56% seen once. Material for sequencing was blood. The receptors here all came from a man aged 40-50 years in good health.

This clonotype appeared a few times. This rearrangement joins TRBV5-1 to TRBJ1-1; 7 bases align to TRBD1. The V gene's germline CDR1 is SGHRS and CDR2 YFSETQ. V lost 4 bases and J lost 7; bases outside the gene matches: 7. The CDR3 has 13 residues. CDR3 sequence (DNA): TGCGCCAGCAGCGTGATACAGGGGAATGAAGCTTTCTTT. Protein: CASSVIQGNEAFF.

V gene TRBV29-1 combines with J gene TRBJ2-3, with 7 bases matching TRBD1. The V gene end was trimmed by 5 bases and the J gene end by 6 bases; junction bases not matched to a gene: 8. The CDR3 runs to 13 residues. Germline CDR1 SQVTM, CDR2 ANQGSEA. This CDR3 is CSVNRGVADTQYF. CDR3 sequence (DNA): TGCAGCGTTAACAGGGGTGTAGCGGATACGCAGTATTTT.

The rearrangement joins TRBV5-1 to TRBJ2-7, with 11 bases lining up with TRBD2. The CDR3 is 17 amino acids. The V gene's germline CDR1 is SGHRS and CDR2 YFSETQ. With V trimmed by 4 bases and J by 7 bases, 16 bases remained unmatched. CDR3 sequence reads: CASSEGTLAGAYNEQYF. CDR3 nucleotides: TGCGCCAGCAGCGAGGGGACACTAGCGGGAGCTTACAATGAGCAGTACTTC.

The chain links TRBV28 to TRBJ2-7; 8 nucleotides align to TRBD2. Trimming cost V 7 bases and J 1 base; bases outside gene matches: 3. The V gene's germline CDR1 is MDHEN and CDR2 SYDVKM. This CDR3 spans 13 amino acids. The CDR3 DNA reads as TGTGCCAGCACTAGCGGGCGATCCTACGAGCAGTACTTC. Translating it yields CASTSGRSYEQYF.

The genes are TRBV12-3 or TRBV12-4 and TRBJ2-1; D is unclear. Trimming shortened V by 6 bases and J by 1 base, and 10 bases separated the two germline ends. This CDR3 has 14 amino acids. DNA for the CDR3: TGTGCCAGCAGCCCTGCTGGTTCCTACAATGAGCAGTTCTTC. Translating it yields CASSPAGSYNEQFF.

The V and J genes are TRBV5-1 and TRBJ2-1; D remains ambiguous. The germline gives CDR1 SGHRS, CDR2 YFSETQ. The CDR3 extends over 13 amino acids. V gave up 2 bases and J gave up 6 bases, with 9 bases separating them. The DNA of the CDR3 is TGCGCCAGCAGCTTTTATAGGGCCAATGAGCAGTTCTTC. This sequence encodes CASSFYRANEQFF. The full variable domain, in which reference TRBV5-1 and TRBJ2-1 provide the parts outside the CDR3, is KAGVTQTPRYLIKTRGQQVTLSCSPISGHRSVSWYQQTPGQGLQFLFEYFSETQRNKGNFPGRFSGRQFSNSRSEMNVSTLELGDSALYLCASSFYRANEQFFGPGTRLTVL.

A word on this clonotype: A junction boundary mismatches the germline segment, possibly from a read error. The rearrangement links TRBV28 to TRBJ2-3; the match to TRBD2 covers 11 bases. The CDR3 runs 15 residues. Germline CDR1 is MDHEN and CDR2 is SYDVKM. The CDR3 reads CASSSLGLAGGQIKF. The CDR3 nucleotides read TGTGCCAGCAGTTCCTTGGGGCTAGCGGGGGGCCAGATCAAATTT.

This clonotype has more than one count but fewer than ten. The V call is TRBV28, the J call TRBJ2-7, with 13 bases matching TRBD2. V gave up 4 bases and J gave up 3 bases; unmatched junction bases: 3. This CDR3 has 15 residues. CDR1 is MDHEN, CDR2 SYDVKM, per germline. The CDR3 loop reads CASSSTSGGLYEQYF. CDR3 nucleotide sequence: TGTGCCAGCAGTTCGACTAGCGGGGGGCTCTACGAGCAGTACTTC.

This rearrangement joins TRBV6-5 to TRBJ1-4; D is undetermined. The V gene lost 0 bases and the J gene lost 5 bases, with 13 bases spanning the gap. The CDR3 runs to 16 residues. Germline V lookup: CDR1 MNHEY, CDR2 SVGAGI. CDR3 in amino acids: CASSYSLRYGNEKLFF. DNA for the CDR3: TGTGCCAGCAGTTACTCGTTGCGGTACGGGAATGAAAAACTGTTTTTT.

The J gene is TRBJ1-2, the V gene TRBV28, with D maybe TRBD1 (5 bases). CDR1 is MDHEN, CDR2 SYDVKM, per germline. The V and J ends lost 3 bases and 7 bases respectively, with 18 bases between them. The CDR3 length is 15 residues. CDR3 loop: CASSLGGVGPAGYTF. The DNA of the CDR3 is TGTGCCAGCAGTTTGGGGGGTGTAGGTCCAGCTGGCTACACCTTC.

The CDR3 DNA reads TGTGCCATCAGAGATCCTCGGACTGAGGCCCAGTACTTC. Its translation: CAIRDPRTEAQYF. This chain joins TRBV10-3 and TRBJ2-5, with a weak D call TRBD2 (5 bases). This CDR3 region has 13 residues. Germline loops: CDR1 ENHRY, CDR2 SYGVKD. Trimming cost V 6 bases and J 9 bases, with 17 bases left between them.

This chain connects TRBV25-1 to TRBJ2-7, with TRBD2 matching 12 bases. Germline V gives CDR1 MGHDK, CDR2 SYGVNS. V lost 1 base to trimming and J lost 5 bases; unmatched junction nucleotides: 9. This CDR3 has 17 residues. The CDR3 DNA reads as TGTGCCAGCAGTGAATGGTCTGGACTAGCGGGGACCCACGAGCAGTACTTC. Protein: CASSEWSGLAGTHEQYF.

The CDR3 protein is CSASLGGGNEQFF. DNA of the CDR3: TGCAGTGCTTCTCTGGGGGGCGGAAATGAGCAGTTCTTC. The chain links TRBV20-1 to TRBJ2-1; D tentatively fits TRBD1 or TRBD2 (6 bases each). Germline V gene lookup returns CDR1 DFQATT and CDR2 SNEGSKA (reference sequence). Trimming took off 5 bases at V and 7 bases at J, with 15 bases between the two ends. The CDR3 contains 13 residues.

This clonotype was observed a handful of times. The rearrangement links TRBV6-2 or TRBV6-3 to TRBJ2-2; tentative D call: TRBD2 (6 bases). Germline V CDR1 and CDR2: MNHEY, SVGEGT. Trimming stripped 6 bases from V and 3 bases from J, with 11 bases between. CDR3 length: 14 residues. Here the CDR3 DNA reads TGTGCCAGCAGCTCCCGGGAGTACACCGGGGAGCTGTTTTTT. Its translation is CASSSREYTGELFF.

This clonotype was seen a few times. The chain is built from TRBV7-9 and TRBJ1-2; D is undetermined. Germline lookup yields CDR1 SEHNR and CDR2 FQNEAQ (reference sequence). The CDR3 runs 14 residues. V gave up 3 bases and J gave up 8 bases, with 16 bases separating them. As DNA, the CDR3 is TGTGCCAGCAGCTTGGGTGGCGCGGGGAGCGGCTACACCTTC. This encodes CASSLGGAGSGYTF.

This sequence joins TRBV7-6 and TRBJ2-1; D possibly matches TRBD1 or TRBD2 (6 bases each). V was clipped by 5 bases and J by 4 bases, with 18 bases between them. The germline gives CDR1 SGHVS, CDR2 FNYEAQ. The CDR3 runs to 16 residues. CDR3 region: CASSGGRAGQYNEQFF. The CDR3 DNA reads TGTGCCAGCAGCGGGGGGCGGGCAGGGCAATACAATGAGCAGTTCTTC. Looking up the rest from reference TRBV7-6 and TRBJ2-1 gives the full variable domain: GAGVSQSPRYKVTKRGQDVALRCDPISGHVSLYWYRQALGQGPEFLTYFNYEAQQDKSGLPNDRFSAERPEGSISTLTIQRTEQRDSAMYRCASSGGRAGQYNEQFFGPGTRLTVL.

The chain links TRBV7-2 to TRBJ1-1; no clear D gene. V was trimmed by 8 bases and J by 2 bases, leaving 15 bases between them. The CDR3 is 14 residues long. CDR1 SGHTA and CDR2 FQGNSA come from the germline V gene. The CDR3: CASGERGVNTEAFF. The CDR3 nucleotides read TGTGCCAGCGGGGAAAGAGGTGTCAACACTGAAGCTTTCTTT.

The rearrangement uses TRBV28 and TRBJ1-2; 10 bases agree with TRBD1. V dropped 9 bases and J dropped 2; count of bases not matched to a gene: 12. The CDR3 loop spans 16 amino acids. CDR1 is MDHEN and CDR2 is SYDVKM in the germline V gene. The CDR3 region is CASNKRDRGQNYGYTF. CDR3 DNA sequence: TGTGCCAGTAACAAACGGGACAGGGGACAGAACTATGGCTACACCTTC.

This clonotype showed up just a few times. The rearrangement links TRBV18 to TRBJ2-5; 15 positions agree with TRBD2. CDR3 length: 20 amino acids. Per the germline V gene, CDR1 is KGHSH and CDR2 is LQKENI. J lost 0 bases, V lost 5 bases, and 13 bases had no gene match. The CDR3 reads CASSDRRLGTSGRNQETQYF. The CDR3 DNA follows: TGTGCCAGCTCAGATCGAAGGCTCGGGACTAGCGGGAGGAACCAAGAGACCCAGTACTTC. Drawing the rest from reference TRBV18 and TRBJ2-5, the complete variable domain is NAGVMQNPRHLVRRRGQEARLRCSPMKGHSHVYWYRQLPEEGLKFMVYLQKENIIDESGMPKERFSAEFPKEGPSILRIQQVVRGDSAAYFCASSDRRLGTSGRNQETQYFGPGTRLLVL.

The chain has TRBV7-2 and TRBJ2-5; possibly TRBD2 for D (5 bases). Germline assignment: CDR1 SGHTA and CDR2 FQGNSA. V dropped 8 bases and J dropped 4 bases, with 14 bases sitting between them. The CDR3 consists of 13 residues. CDR3 loop: CASARGTIETQYF. For the CDR3, the DNA is TGTGCCAGCGCACGGGGAACCATAGAGACCCAGTACTTC.

As DNA, the CDR3 is TGTGCCAGCAGCTCCCCAACCGGGGGGGGGGAGAGGGCCTACAATGAGCAGTACTTC. This sequence encodes CASSSPTGGGERAYNEQYF. V is TRBV7-9 and J is TRBJ2-1, with 8 bases identical to TRBD2. The end of the DNA is better explained by TRBJ2-7, so the J call may be wrong. Per germline, CDR1 SEHNR and CDR2 FQNEAQ (reference sequence). This CDR3 region has 19 residues.

The chain couples TRBV2 to TRBJ2-1; a weak D match, TRBD1 (5 bases). Germline CDR1 reads SNHLY; CDR2 reads FYNNEI. The CDR3 length is 18 residues. The V end was cut by 6 bases, the J end by 3 bases, with 24 bases between. Here the CDR3 DNA reads TGTGCCAGCAGGGGCTCAGGGAATTCCATCCCTTACTACAATGAGCAGTTCTTC. Translation gives CASRGSGNSIPYYNEQFF.

A few counts support this clonotype. The V gene is TRBV7-4, the J gene TRBJ2-7; maybe TRBD2 (8 bases). With 5 bases removed from V and 0 bases from J, the gap between germline ends came to 20 bases. Germline lookup yields CDR1 SGHVT and CDR2 SQSDAQ. The CDR3 is 17 amino acids. The CDR3 DNA reads as TGTGCCAGCAGCCCCCGGGGGGGGACAGACCTCTCCTACGAGCAGTACTTC. Its protein product is CASSPRGGTDLSYEQYF.

The CDR3 sequence: CASRTGTSVETQYF. CDR3 coding DNA: TGTGCCAGCAGGACCGGGACTAGCGTCGAGACCCAGTACTTC. The V call is TRBV2, the J call TRBJ2-5, with TRBD2 matching 10 bases. The trim removed 6 bases at V and 5 bases at J, leaving 6 bases unmatched. CDR3 size: 14 residues. CDR1 is SNHLY, CDR2 FYNNEI, per germline.

The chain uses TRBV6-2 or TRBV6-3 and TRBJ2-1, with TRBD2 identical over 12 bases. This CDR3 is built from 15 residues. Germline V gives CDR1 MNHEY, CDR2 SVGEGT. With V trimmed by 7 bases and J by 9 bases, 10 bases remained unmatched. This CDR3 reads CASTSLAGGQGEQFF. DNA for the CDR3: TGTGCCAGCACGTCGCTAGCGGGGGGGCAAGGTGAGCAGTTCTTC.

The V gene is TRBV29-1, the J gene TRBJ2-7, with 11 nucleotides matching TRBD1. The V gene end was trimmed by 6 bases and the J gene end by 5 bases; junction bases not matched to a gene: 6. Germline loops: CDR1 SQVTM, CDR2 ANQGSEA. CDR3 length equals 13 residues. As DNA, the CDR3 is TGCAGCGTCGGGACAGGGGGGTCGCACGAGCAGTACTTC. Translated, it gives CSVGTGGSHEQYF.

The rearrangement uses TRBV6-2 or TRBV6-3 and TRBJ2-7; a weak D match, TRBD1 (5 bases). Germline V gene sequence: CDR1 MNHEY, CDR2 SVGEGT. The CDR3 totals 13 residues. The V end was cut by 4 bases, the J end by 2 bases, with 9 bases between. Written as DNA, the CDR3 is TGTGCCAGCAGTTCGACAGTTACCTACGAGCAGTACTTC. Translating it yields CASSSTVTYEQYF.

The rearrangement joins TRBV28 to TRBJ2-1; D is possibly TRBD1 (5 bases). The CDR3 sequence is 15 residues long. The V gene's germline CDR1 is MDHEN and CDR2 SYDVKM. V was trimmed by 5 bases and J by 7 bases, leaving 18 bases between them. CDR3 sequence (DNA): TGTGCCAGCAGTGCCGGAAGAGACAGATATAATGAGCAGTTCTTC. Translated, it gives CASSAGRDRYNEQFF.

This sequence joins TRBV12-3 or TRBV12-4 and TRBJ2-1; a possible D gene is TRBD1 (6 bases). This CDR3 spans 13 amino acids. Trimming left V 5 bases short and J 9 bases short, with 14 bases between. Here the CDR3 reads CASSPRGGSEQFF. The DNA for the CDR3 is TGTGCCAGCAGTCCCAGGGGCGGGTCTGAGCAGTTCTTC.

The V call is TRBV9, the J call TRBJ2-1; D is undetermined. V was trimmed by 4 bases and J by 8 bases, leaving 16 bases between them. CDR1 and CDR2 from the germline V gene are SGDLS and YYNGEE. The CDR3 covers 14 residues. The CDR3 is CASSLRSLTDEQFF. Written as DNA, the CDR3 is TGTGCCAGCAGCCTACGCTCCTTAACCGATGAGCAGTTCTTC. The full variable domain, with the rest looked up from reference TRBV9 and TRBJ2-1, is DSGVTQTPKHLITATGQRVTLRCSPRSGDLSVYWYQQSLDQGLQFLIQYYNGEERAKGNILERFSAQQFPDLHSELNLSSLELGDSALYFCASSLRSLTDEQFFGPGTRLTVL.

This clonotype was picked up a small number of times. J is TRBJ1-6 and V is TRBV3-1; the D gene is possibly TRBD1 (6 bases). CDR1 is LGHDT and CDR2 is YNNKEL in the germline V gene (reference sequence). This CDR3 region has 13 residues. The germline V and J ends were trimmed by 1 base and 8 bases, with 6 bases remaining between them. This CDR3 is CASSQAGDSPLHF. The CDR3 DNA sequence: TGTGCCAGCAGCCAAGCAGGGGATTCACCCCTCCACTTT.